This T cell receptor (beta chain) emerged from a study of blood T cell repertoires in COVID-19. About the study: Material from acute and convalescent COVID-19 was sourced from the United States, Italy and Spain. Nucleic acid was either cDNA or gDNA, and it came from T cells, B-cell-depleted T cells, or PBMCs.

The CDR3 runs to 14 residues. Trimming shortened V by 2 bases and J by 5 bases, and 13 bases separated the two germline ends. Germline CDR1 reads SGHNT; CDR2 reads YYREEE (reference sequence). This table comes from immunoSEQ multiplex PCR, and its TCRdb copy is limited to in-frame clones, with some not included. In the table there are about 280,000 clones, 85% of which are singletons. The source of this sequence is a human donor in a cohort sampled during active COVID-19. J is TRBJ1-2 and V is TRBV5-4, with a possible D match to TRBD1 (5 bases). Sequencing input: peripheral blood. DNA for the CDR3: TGTGCCAGCAGCTTTCCCGACAGCCGGTATGGCTACACCTTC. This gives the protein CASSFPDSRYGYTF.